This T cell receptor (beta chain) derives from a study of T-cell memory formation after mild COVID-19. The study's findings and limits: In second-wave clones peaking day 37, SARS-CoV-2 specificity remained unconfirmed. Shrinking CD4+ clones resided mostly in CM and EM, and CD8+ ones in EMRA.

The length of the CDR3 is 21 residues. Germline-derived CDR1 and CDR2 are SGHRS and YFSETQ. Unmatched junction bases numbered 14, after V lost 1 base and J lost 1 base. As concerns this clonotype: The antigen is undetermined.

In TCRdb, the 5' RACE reads were re-called with MiXCR into one record per CDR3 protein. The table records some 350,000 distinct CDR3 sequences, around 13% of them present only once. This chain joins TRBV5-1 and TRBJ2-3, with 14 bases matching TRBD2. The sequenced sample consisted of PBMCs or a T cell subset sorted from them (not recorded which). This clonotype was sampled from a young man who had mild COVID-19 (a few samples of this study predate the infection). Cell type and time point are not known. The CDR3 reads CASSLTRLAGGKPLRTDTQYF. CDR3 coding DNA: TGCGCCAGCAGCTTGACCAGACTAGCGGGGGGGAAACCCCTGCGCACAGATACGCAGTATTTT. Full variable domain (rest looked up from reference TRBV5-1 and TRBJ2-3): KAGVTQTPRYLIKTRGQQVTLSCSPISGHRSVSWYQQTPGQGLQFLFEYFSETQRNKGNFPGRFSGRQFSNSRSEMNVSTLELGDSALYLCASSLTRLAGGKPLRTDTQYFGPGTRLTVL.